Below, 6 T cell receptor beta chains from the same sample are listed, as sequenced in a study of blood T cells in healthy people across ages. The use of a sample-barcoded 5' primer and a J-beta primer mix characterized a second PCR of roughly 6 to 11 cycles. Each CDR3 protein gets one entry after TCRdb re-called the 5' RACE reads with MiXCR. Seen here are around 650,000 distinct CDR3 sequences, roughly 32% observed once, and the top ten hold approximately 15%. Sequenced material: blood. Receptor source: a woman aged 80 or over in good health.

Comment on this clonotype: With a much larger clone just one base away, this may be a read error. The V and J genes are TRBV20-1 and TRBJ2-1; D gene uncertain. Germline V gene lookup returns CDR1 DFQATT and CDR2 SNEGSKA (reference sequence). There are 12 residues in the CDR3. Trimming took 6 bases from V and 6 from J, leaving 12 bases between them. The CDR3 is CSALDHCNEQFF. The CDR3 DNA sequence: TGCAGTGCCCTCGATCATTGCAATGAGCAGTTCTTC.

This clonotype was detected many times. The rearrangement joins TRBV6-6 to TRBJ2-5, with 11 bases identical to TRBD2. The J segment lost 4 bases and the V segment lost 5 bases, leaving 9 bases of the junction unmatched. The CDR3 runs 16 residues. CDR1 is MNHNY and CDR2 is SVGAGI in the germline V gene (reference sequence). This CDR3 reads CASSQLSGGAGETQYF. In DNA form, the CDR3 reads TGTGCCAGCAGTCAACTTAGCGGGGGGGCCGGAGAGACCCAGTACTTC.

J is TRBJ1-5 and V is TRBV5-5; 8 bases match TRBD1. This CDR3 region has 16 residues. Germline CDR1 reads SGHKS; CDR2 reads YYEKEE (reference sequence). The trim removed 4 bases at V and 0 bases at J, leaving 6 bases unmatched. DNA of the CDR3: TGTGCCAGCAGCGATGCAGGGGGCCTTAGCAATCAGCCCCAGCATTTT. Amino acids: CASSDAGGLSNQPQHF.

About this clonotype: Its ends do not fully match the called genes, so a read error is possible. This chain's CDR3 is CAGSLASGGANEQFF. DNA for the CDR3: TGTGCCGGCAGCTTAGCGAGCGGGGGAGCAAATGAGCAGTTCTTC. This chain links TRBV7-2 with TRBJ2-1, with 8 nucleotides matching TRBD2. This CDR3 spans 15 amino acids. CDR1 SGHTA and CDR2 FQGNSA come from the germline V gene.

Only a few counts were recorded for this clonotype. V and J are TRBV6-1 and TRBJ2-1; tentatively, D is TRBD1 (5 bases). Trimming took off 8 bases at V and 7 bases at J, with 9 bases between the two ends. The CDR3 has 11 amino acids. The germline V gene encodes CDR1 MNHNS and CDR2 SASEGT. The DNA of the CDR3 is TGTGCCAGCCCAGGGATGAATGAGCAGTTCTTC. This codes for CASPGMNEQFF.

This clonotype was detected many times. The J gene is TRBJ2-5, the V gene TRBV6-1, with 7 bases identical to TRBD1. The CDR3 has 14 residues. The germline V gene encodes CDR1 MNHNS and CDR2 SASEGT. The V gene end was trimmed by 1 base and the J gene end by 5 bases; junction bases not matched to a gene: 4. The CDR3 loop is CASSEGGGVETQYF. The CDR3 region has the DNA TGTGCCAGCAGTGAAGGAGGGGGCGTTGAGACCCAGTACTTC.